The 32 T cell receptor beta chains in this list originate from one sample, sequenced in a study of type 1 and type 2 diabetes patients. PCR was run on genomic DNA. Amplification of the beta chain CDR3 used 30 forward and 13 reverse multiplex primers. Using its own MiXCR run on the multiplex PCR reads, TCRdb lists one record per CDR3 protein. This table has fewer than 350,000 distinct CDR3 sequences, approximately 50% appearing once. Sequenced input: peripheral blood mononuclear cells (PBMCs). These TCRs come from a man between 18 and 35 years old with type 2 diabetes.

This clonotype was counted at least ten times. CDR3 amino acids: CASSLGGGTEAFF. In DNA, the CDR3 is TGTGCCAGCAGCTTAGGGGGAGGCACTGAAGCTTTCTTT. The chain combines TRBV7-8 with TRBJ1-1; D is undetermined. V lost 1 base to trimming and J lost 4 bases, with 7 bases between them. The germline gives CDR1 SGHVS, CDR2 FQNEAQ. The CDR3 has 13 amino acids.

V usage is TRBV2 and J usage is TRBJ2-2; D is ambiguous. Trimming removed 6 bases at V and 1 base at J, with 6 bases between. The CDR3 runs 13 residues. The germline V gene encodes CDR1 SNHLY and CDR2 FYNNEI. CDR3 in amino acids: CASRPMNTGELFF. In DNA, the CDR3 is TGTGCCAGCAGGCCTATGAACACCGGGGAGCTGTTTTTT.

The rearrangement links TRBV6-5 to TRBJ2-7, with D unresolved. Per germline, CDR1 MNHEY and CDR2 SVGAGI. There are 15 residues in the CDR3. Trimming removed 2 bases from V and 0 bases from J, with 11 bases in between. The CDR3 region is CASSYSQSTSYEQYF. In DNA form, the CDR3 reads TGTGCCAGCAGTTACAGCCAGTCTACCTCCTACGAGCAGTACTTC.

The rearrangement joins TRBV2 to TRBJ1-4, with a weak D call TRBD1 (5 bases). In germline, CDR1 is SNHLY, CDR2 FYNNEI. V was trimmed by 6 bases and J by 5 bases, leaving 10 bases between them. This CDR3 contains 13 residues. The CDR3 DNA sequence: TGTGCCAGCAGGCTAGGGGTGAATGAAAAACTGTTTTTT. Encoded protein: CASRLGVNEKLFF.

The chain has TRBV7-6 and TRBJ1-1, with 7 bases fitting TRBD1. V shed 7 bases, J shed 11 bases, and the junction held 16 bases outside the gene matches. Germline loops: CDR1 SGHVS, CDR2 FNYEAQ. The CDR3 runs 14 residues. The CDR3 reads CASTPKYEGAGAFF. The CDR3 region has the DNA TGTGCCAGCACCCCTAAGTACGAGGGGGCAGGTGCTTTCTTT.

In regard to this clonotype: This could be a read error, since a much larger clone is one nucleotide away. The rearrangement links TRBV25-1 to TRBJ2-3; D unclear. The CDR3 spans 16 residues. CDR1 and CDR2 from the germline V gene are MGHDK and SYGVNS. Trimming removed 4 bases at V and 4 bases at J, with 18 bases between. The CDR3 coding sequence is TGTGCCAGCAGTGTGGAACGGCGATTTGGGCCAGATACGCAGTATTTT. Amino acids: CASSVERRFGPDTQYF. Full variable domain (missing parts from reference TRBV25-1 and TRBJ2-3): EADIYQTPRYLVIGTGKKITLECSQTMGHDKMYWYQQDPGMELHLIHYSYGVNSTEKGDLSSESTVSRIRTEHFPLTLESARPSHTSQYLCASSVERRFGPDTQYFGPGTRLTVL.

Only a few counts were recorded for this clonotype. Here the CDR3 reads CASRIGNEQFF. In DNA form, the CDR3 reads TGCGCCAGCAGGATAGGGAATGAGCAGTTCTTC. This rearrangement joins TRBV10-1 to TRBJ2-1; D uncertain. Trimming left V 6 bases short and J 7 bases short, with 7 bases between. CDR3 size: 11 residues. CDR1 WNHNN and CDR2 SYGVQD come from the germline V gene (reference sequence).

As to this clonotype: It is likely a read error, because the conserved phenylalanine at the end of the CDR3 is missing. The V and J genes are TRBV12-3 or TRBV12-4 and TRBJ2-5, with unresolved D. Trimming pared 2 bases from V and 2 bases from J, leaving 12 bases between. This CDR3 spans 15 amino acids. CDR3 DNA: TGTGCCAGCAGTTTACTATCAGAAGTACAAGAGACCCAGTACTAC. Amino acid sequence: CASSLLSEVQETQYY.

V usage is TRBV2 and J usage is TRBJ2-1, with TRBD2 identical over 11 bases. Germline V gene lookup returns CDR1 SNHLY and CDR2 FYNNEI. V lost 7 bases and J lost 0; bases outside the gene matches: 8. There are 17 residues in the CDR3. CDR3 nucleotide sequence: TGTGCCAGCACCCAAAGACTAGCGGGAAGCTCCTACAATGAGCAGTTCTTC. Translating gives CASTQRLAGSSYNEQFF.

In regard to this clonotype: The junction and the germline gene differ at one end; a read error may be behind it. The chain links TRBV20-1 to TRBJ2-2; D may be TRBD2 (5 bases). The CDR3 sequence is 13 residues long. CDR1 and CDR2 (germline): DFQATT, SNEGSKA (reference sequence). The CDR3 nucleotides are TGCAGTGCTAAACGGACGAACACCGGGGAGCTGTTCTTT. Translation gives CSAKRTNTGELFF.

This clonotype was seen at least ten times. V gene TRBV2 combines with J gene TRBJ2-3; D possibly corresponds to TRBD2 (5 bases). The V end was cut by 6 bases, the J end by 2 bases, with 12 bases between. This CDR3 has 14 amino acids. CDR1 is SNHLY and CDR2 is FYNNEI in the germline V gene. CDR3 bases: TGTGCCAGCAGAGGAGCGGAGTTCACAGATACGCAGTATTTT. Amino acid sequence: CASRGAEFTDTQYF.

V and J are TRBV12-3 or TRBV12-4 and TRBJ2-5; a weak D match, TRBD1 (5 bases). The ends were cut back, 4 bases at V and 5 bases at J, with 11 bases in the middle. The CDR3 has 13 residues. The CDR3 region has the DNA TGTGCCAGCAGTTCGATCAGGGTGGAGACCCAGTACTTC. Translation: CASSSIRVETQYF.

The V call is TRBV3-1, the J call TRBJ2-7; no firm D call. Trimming took off 6 bases at V and 2 bases at J, with 8 bases between the two ends. The germline V gene encodes CDR1 LGHDT and CDR2 YNNKEL (reference sequence). This CDR3 has 12 amino acids. DNA of the CDR3: TGTGCCAGCAGTCGAAGCACCTACGAGCAGTACTTC. It codes for CASSRSTYEQYF.

In its sample, this clonotype was seen a few times. This chain connects TRBV19 to TRBJ2-7, with 7 bases lining up with TRBD2. Germline assignment: CDR1 LNHDA and CDR2 SQIVND (reference sequence). The CDR3 has 16 residues. V was clipped by 4 bases and J by 5 bases; unmatched bases: 14. CDR3 nucleotide sequence: TGTGCCAGTAGTAAGTTGGCGGGGGATGAATTGGACGAGCAGTACTTC. This gives the protein CASSKLAGDELDEQYF.

This rearrangement joins TRBV6-6 to TRBJ1-2, with D tentatively TRBD1 (5 bases). V lost 4 bases to trimming and J lost 0 bases, with 12 bases between them. Germline CDR1 reads MNHNY; CDR2 reads SVGAGI (reference sequence). The CDR3 length is 15 residues. The CDR3 region is CASSLRQGSNYGYTF. The CDR3 coding sequence is TGTGCCAGCAGTTTGAGGCAGGGATCTAACTATGGCTACACCTTC.

This chain links TRBV6-5 with TRBJ2-7, with 7 nucleotides matching TRBD1. V was pared by 6 bases and J by 5 bases, with 7 bases of the junction left unmatched. The CDR3 sequence is 13 residues long. Germline values: CDR1 MNHEY, CDR2 SVGAGI. The CDR3 sequence: CASSPGTDHEQYF. The CDR3 nucleotides read TGTGCCAGCAGCCCCGGGACAGACCACGAGCAGTACTTC.

The chain has TRBV5-1 and TRBJ2-1, with D possibly TRBD1 on 6 matching bases. This CDR3 region has 17 residues. Trimming stripped 0 bases from V and 4 bases from J, with 17 bases between. Germline CDR1 and CDR2: SGHRS and YFSETQ. The CDR3 region has the DNA TGCGCCAGCAGCTTGGCAGCTCAGTCGCAGGGGTACAATGAGCAGTTCTTC. Protein: CASSLAAQSQGYNEQFF.

V usage is TRBV10-3 and J usage is TRBJ2-5; 9 bases agree with TRBD2. The CDR3 covers 16 residues. Germline V CDR1 and CDR2: ENHRY, SYGVKD. V dropped 0 bases and J dropped 1; count of bases not matched to a gene: 3. The CDR3 loop is CAISESNSGGQETQYF. CDR3 nucleotides: TGTGCCATCAGTGAGTCTAATAGCGGGGGCCAAGAGACCCAGTACTTC.

This clonotype was counted a few times. The chain recombines TRBV7-8 with TRBJ1-4; D unclear. V shed 2 bases and J shed 5 bases, with 12 bases lying between them. Germline V CDR1 and CDR2: SGHVS, FQNEAQ. The CDR3 consists of 15 residues. CDR3 sequence (DNA): TGTGCCAGCAGCTTAATCCTTCCCGAAAATGAAAAACTGTTTTTT. Amino acid sequence: CASSLILPENEKLFF. The full variable domain, with the rest looked up from reference TRBV7-8 and TRBJ1-4, is GAGVSQSPRYKVAKRGQDVALRCDPISGHVSLFWYQQALGQGPEFLTYFQNEAQLDKSGLPSDRFFAERPEGSVSTLKIQRTQQEDSAVYLCASSLILPENEKLFFGSGTQLSVL.

In this sample, this clonotype turned up once. The rearrangement joins TRBV5-5 to TRBJ2-4; D is unclear. Trimming left V 1 base short and J 7 bases short, with 12 bases between. Germline CDR1 and CDR2: SGHKS and YYEKEE (reference sequence). The CDR3 covers 14 residues. CDR3 residues: CASSLFKNPNIQYF. CDR3 sequence (DNA): TGTGCCAGCAGCTTGTTTAAAAACCCGAACATTCAGTACTTC. Full variable domain (outside the CDR3, taken from reference TRBV5-5 and TRBJ2-4): DAGVTQSPTHLIKTRGQQVTLRCSPISGHKSVSWYQQVLGQGPQFIFQYYEKEERGRGNFPDRFSARQFPNYSSELNVNALLLGDSALYLCASSLFKNPNIQYFGAGTRLSVL.

J is TRBJ1-1 and V is TRBV27; no clear D gene. CDR1 is MNHEY, CDR2 SMNVEV, per germline (reference sequence). With 4 bases removed from V and 5 bases from J, the gap between germline ends came to 14 bases. This CDR3 has 14 residues. The CDR3 spells CASSYTTEVTEAFF. The CDR3, as DNA: TGTGCCAGCAGTTACACTACAGAGGTAACTGAAGCTTTCTTT.

The chain has TRBV19 and TRBJ2-1, with D hard to call. Germline V gene data show CDR1 as LNHDA and CDR2 as SQIVND (reference sequence). The CDR3 is 14 residues long. Trimming removed 11 bases at V and 10 bases at J, with 24 bases between. This CDR3 reads CAWRYHGPSYEQFF. As DNA, the CDR3 is TGTGCCTGGAGATATCACGGGCCGTCCTACGAGCAGTTCTTC.

This clonotype was observed a single time. The J gene is TRBJ1-5, the V gene TRBV4-2; D gene uncertain. The CDR3 runs to 14 residues. CDR1 and CDR2 (germline): LGHNA, YNFKEQ. The V end was cut by 5 bases, the J end by 5 bases, with 13 bases between. Here the CDR3 reads CASSAQLNDQPQHF. In DNA form, the CDR3 reads TGTGCCAGCAGCGCACAGTTGAACGATCAGCCCCAGCATTTT.

V gene TRBV30 combines with J gene TRBJ1-6; the D is unclear. V was shortened by 0 bases and J by 9 bases, with 15 bases between the two germline ends. The CDR3 spans 15 residues. CDR1 is GTSNPN and CDR2 is SVGIG in the germline V gene (reference sequence). CDR3: CAWSVGNSLFSPLHF. The CDR3 nucleotides read TGTGCCTGGAGTGTAGGGAACTCACTTTTTTCACCCCTCCACTTT.

This clonotype was detected many times. V gene TRBV7-2 combines with J gene TRBJ2-5; 11 nucleotides align to TRBD2. The CDR3 consists of 13 residues. CDR1 SGHTA and CDR2 FQGNSA come from the germline V gene. V lost 7 bases to trimming and J lost 4 bases; unmatched junction nucleotides: 2. The CDR3 bases are TGTGCCAGCACCCTAGCGGGGGGAGAGACCCAGTACTTC. As protein: CASTLAGGETQYF.

This clonotype was found many times. V gene TRBV2 combines with J gene TRBJ1-5; tentative D call: TRBD1 (6 bases). This CDR3 is built from 13 residues. V was clipped by 4 bases and J by 7 bases, with 11 bases between them. The germline gives CDR1 SNHLY, CDR2 FYNNEI. The CDR3 spells CASSVGGGQPQHF. The CDR3 DNA reads TGTGCCAGCAGTGTCGGAGGGGGACAGCCCCAGCATTTT.

The chain joins TRBV5-1 to TRBJ2-3; 8 nucleotides align to TRBD2. V was clipped by 7 bases and J by 2 bases; unmatched bases: 3. The CDR3 covers 13 residues. CDR1 is SGHRS, CDR2 YFSETQ, per germline. CDR3 bases: TGCGCCAGCGGGCGGGAGGTCACAGATACGCAGTATTTT. It codes for CASGREVTDTQYF.

The chain links TRBV6-2 or TRBV6-3 to TRBJ1-1, with TRBD1 identical over 11 bases. The length of the CDR3 is 14 residues. Trimming cost V 6 bases and J 0 bases; bases outside gene matches: 0. Per the germline V gene, CDR1 is MNHEY and CDR2 is SVGEGT. The CDR3 coding sequence is TGTGCCAGCAGGGGACAGGGGGTGAACACTGAAGCTTTCTTT. Protein product: CASRGQGVNTEAFF.

The chain carries TRBV20-1 and TRBJ2-7; D tentatively fits TRBD1 or TRBD2 (5 bases each). TRBJ2-1 explains the end of the DNA better; the J call may be wrong. CDR3 length: 16 amino acids. Germline loops: CDR1 DFQATT, CDR2 SNEGSKA (reference sequence). CDR3 region: CSARALSGPVVHEQFF. DNA for the CDR3: TGCAGTGCTAGGGCCCTGTCGGGACCAGTCGTGCATGAGCAGTTCTTC.

This clonotype was counted only a few times. The chain combines TRBV4-1 with TRBJ2-2, with 8 bases aligning to TRBD2. Trimming cost V 1 base and J 5 bases; bases outside gene matches: 3. CDR1 and CDR2 from the germline V gene are MGHRA and YSYEKL. The CDR3 consists of 15 residues. The CDR3 loop is CASSQVSGATGELFF. As DNA, the CDR3 is TGCGCCAGCAGCCAAGTTAGCGGGGCTACCGGGGAGCTGTTTTTT.

The chain recombines TRBV7-3 with TRBJ1-2; the D gene is possibly TRBD1 (5 bases). Germline-derived CDR1 and CDR2 are SGHTA and FQGTGA. Trimming stripped 2 bases from V and 4 bases from J, with 14 bases between. The CDR3 has 15 residues. The CDR3 DNA reads TGTGCCAGCAGCTTAGGGGCCGATAGAGTCTATGGCTACACCTTC. Its translation: CASSLGADRVYGYTF.

This clonotype has only one observation. It may be a read error: a sequence one base away is much more abundant. This rearrangement joins TRBV12-3 or TRBV12-4 to TRBJ1-1; TRBD1 is a possible D gene (6 bases). The CDR3 loop spans 12 amino acids. In DNA, the CDR3 is TGTGCCGGCAGTACCACAGGGACTGAAGCTTTCTTT. It yields the protein CAGSTTGTEAFF.